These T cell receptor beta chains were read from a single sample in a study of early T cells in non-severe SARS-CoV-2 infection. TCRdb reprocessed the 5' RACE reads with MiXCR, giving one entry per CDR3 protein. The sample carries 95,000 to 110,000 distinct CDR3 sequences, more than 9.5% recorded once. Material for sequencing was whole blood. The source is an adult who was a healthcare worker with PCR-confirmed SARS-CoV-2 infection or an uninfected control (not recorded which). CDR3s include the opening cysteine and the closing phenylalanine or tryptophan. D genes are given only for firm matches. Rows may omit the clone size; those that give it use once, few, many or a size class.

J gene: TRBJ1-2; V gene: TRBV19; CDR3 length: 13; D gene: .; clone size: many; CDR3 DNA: TGTGCCACCGGTGGTAGGACAGACTATGGCTACACCTTC; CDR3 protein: CATGGRTDYGYTF
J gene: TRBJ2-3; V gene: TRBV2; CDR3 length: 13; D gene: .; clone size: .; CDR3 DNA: TGTGCCAGCAGTGAAGCGCCGATAGATACGCAGTATTTT; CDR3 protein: CASSEAPIDTQYF
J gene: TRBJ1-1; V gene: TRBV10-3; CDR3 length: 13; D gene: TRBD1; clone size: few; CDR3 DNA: TGTGCCATCAGTCCGACAGGGCTGACTGAAGCTTTCTTT; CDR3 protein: CAISPTGLTEAFF
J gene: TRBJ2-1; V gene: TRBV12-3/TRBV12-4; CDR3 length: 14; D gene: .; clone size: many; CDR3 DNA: TGTGCCAGCAGTTCTACTATCGGAACCGATGAGCAGTTCTTC; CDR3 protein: CASSSTIGTDEQFF
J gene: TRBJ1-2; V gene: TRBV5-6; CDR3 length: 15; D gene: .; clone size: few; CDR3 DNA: TGTGCCAGCAGCTTGTTACACAGGCGAAACTATGGCTACACCTTC; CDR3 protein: CASSLLHRRNYGYTF
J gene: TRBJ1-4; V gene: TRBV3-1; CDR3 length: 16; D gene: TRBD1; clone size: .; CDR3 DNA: TGTGCCAGCAGCCAAGATCTTGGGACAGGGGATGAAAAACTGTTTTTT; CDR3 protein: CASSQDLGTGDEKLFF
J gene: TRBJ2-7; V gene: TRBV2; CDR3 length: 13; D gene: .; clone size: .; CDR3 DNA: TGTGCCAGCGCGGCGGACGGTACCTACGAGCAGTACTTC; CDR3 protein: CASAADGTYEQYF
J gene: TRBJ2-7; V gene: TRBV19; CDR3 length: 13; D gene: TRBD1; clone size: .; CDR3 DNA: TGTGCCAGCCGGGACAGGACCTCCTACGAGCAGTACTTC; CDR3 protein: CASRDRTSYEQYF
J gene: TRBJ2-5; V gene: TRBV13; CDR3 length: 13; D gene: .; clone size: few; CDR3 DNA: TGTGCCAGCAGCTCGGACAGACAAGAGACCCAGTACTTC; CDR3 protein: CASSSDRQETQYF
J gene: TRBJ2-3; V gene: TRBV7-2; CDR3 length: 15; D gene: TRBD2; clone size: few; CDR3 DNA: TGTGCCAGCAGCCAAACTAGCGGGAACACAGATACGCAGTATTTT; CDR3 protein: CASSQTSGNTDTQYF
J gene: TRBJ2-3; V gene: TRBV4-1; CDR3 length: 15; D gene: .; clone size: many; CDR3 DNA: TGCGCCAGCAGCCAAGATCGGGCCAAGACAGATACGCAGTATTTT; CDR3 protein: CASSQDRAKTDTQYF
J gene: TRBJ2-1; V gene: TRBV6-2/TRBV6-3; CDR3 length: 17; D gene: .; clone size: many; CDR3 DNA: TGTGCCAGCAGTTACCTGGTCAGTCAGAGCTCCTACAATGAGCAGTTCTTC; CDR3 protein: CASSYLVSQSSYNEQFF
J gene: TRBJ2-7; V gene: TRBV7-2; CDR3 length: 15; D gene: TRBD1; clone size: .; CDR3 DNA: TGTGCCAGCAGCTTAGAGGGACAGTCCCCACGCGAGCAGTACTTC; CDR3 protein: CASSLEGQSPREQYF
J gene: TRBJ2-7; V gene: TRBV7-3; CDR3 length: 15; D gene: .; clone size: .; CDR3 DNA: TGTGCCAGCAGCTTAGGCGGAGCAAGCTCCTACGAGCAGTACTTC; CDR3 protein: CASSLGGASSYEQYF
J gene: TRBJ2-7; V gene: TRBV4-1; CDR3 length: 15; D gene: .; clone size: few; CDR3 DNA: TGCGCCAGCAGCCAAACCCTCTTGGGGATCGACGAGCAGTACTTC; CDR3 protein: CASSQTLLGIDEQYF
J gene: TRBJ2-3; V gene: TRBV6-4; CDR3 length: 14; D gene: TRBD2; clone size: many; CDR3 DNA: TGTGCCAGCAGTGAAGCGGGAGAAACAGATACGCAGTATTTT; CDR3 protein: CASSEAGETDTQYF
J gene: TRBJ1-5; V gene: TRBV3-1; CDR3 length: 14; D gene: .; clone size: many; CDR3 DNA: TGTGCCAGCAGCCAAATGGCAGGGGATCAGCCCCAGCATTTT; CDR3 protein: CASSQMAGDQPQHF